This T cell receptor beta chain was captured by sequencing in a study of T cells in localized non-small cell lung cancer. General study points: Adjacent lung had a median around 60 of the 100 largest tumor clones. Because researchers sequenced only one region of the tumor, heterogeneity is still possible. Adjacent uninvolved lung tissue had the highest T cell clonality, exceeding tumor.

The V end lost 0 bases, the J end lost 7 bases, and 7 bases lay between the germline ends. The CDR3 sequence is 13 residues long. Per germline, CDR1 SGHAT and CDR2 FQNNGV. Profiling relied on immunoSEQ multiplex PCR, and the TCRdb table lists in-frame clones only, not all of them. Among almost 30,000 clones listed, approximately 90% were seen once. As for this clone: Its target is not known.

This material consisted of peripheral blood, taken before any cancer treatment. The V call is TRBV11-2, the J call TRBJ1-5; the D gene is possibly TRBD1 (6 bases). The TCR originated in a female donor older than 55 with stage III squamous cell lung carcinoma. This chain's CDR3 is CASSLERGQPQHF. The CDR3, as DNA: TGTGCCAGCAGCTTAGAGAGGGGGCAGCCCCAGCATTTT.